These 17 T cell receptor beta chains share one sample of origin, sequenced in a study of T-cell memory formation after mild COVID-19. A single record per CDR3 protein comes from TCRdb applying MiXCR to the 5' RACE reads. The sample has fewer than 650,000 distinct CDR3 sequences; about 20% are singletons. The sequenced material came from PBMCs or a T cell subset sorted from them (not recorded which). The receptors shown here come from an adult woman who had mild COVID-19 (a few samples of this study predate the infection). Cell type and time point are not known.

This chain joins TRBV24-1 and TRBJ1-1, with a possible D match to TRBD1 (5 bases). Per the germline V gene, CDR1 is KGHDR and CDR2 is SFDVKD. The CDR3 extends over 13 amino acids. The V gene lost 5 bases and the J gene lost 3 bases, with 9 bases spanning the gap. CDR3 amino acids: CATSGRGDTEAFF. CDR3 DNA sequence: TGTGCCACCAGTGGACGGGGGGACACTGAAGCTTTCTTT.

There are a few counts of this clonotype. The gene calls are TRBV27 and TRBJ2-3; TRBD1 matches at 7 bases. After removal of 5 bases from V and 0 bases from J, the junction contained 5 bases not matched to a gene. CDR1 and CDR2 from the germline V gene are MNHEY and SMNVEV (reference sequence). The CDR3 has 15 amino acids. This chain's CDR3 is CASSRQGLSTDTQYF. CDR3 nucleotides: TGTGCCAGCAGTCGACAGGGCCTCAGCACAGATACGCAGTATTTT.

This clonotype was observed a handful of times. This chain joins TRBV6-1 and TRBJ2-2, with a tentative D call TRBD1 (6 bases). The CDR3 extends over 15 amino acids. V shed 4 bases and J shed 1 base, with 10 bases lying between them. Germline values: CDR1 MNHNS, CDR2 SASEGT. CDR3 amino acids: CASSGDRWNTGELFF. As DNA, the CDR3 is TGTGCCAGCAGTGGAGACAGGTGGAACACCGGGGAGCTGTTTTTT.

This chain connects TRBV28 to TRBJ2-1; possibly TRBD2 for D (6 bases). The germline gives CDR1 MDHEN, CDR2 SYDVKM. Trimming shortened V by 7 bases and J by 4 bases, and 20 bases separated the two germline ends. The CDR3 length is 16 residues. Here the CDR3 reads CASKTSGTSTYNEQFF. CDR3 DNA: TGTGCCAGCAAGACTAGTGGGACGTCCACATACAATGAGCAGTTCTTC.

This sequence joins TRBV18 and TRBJ2-3; TRBD1 agrees at 7 bases. J gave up 2 bases and V 3 bases, and 8 bases lay outside the gene matches. CDR3 length: 16 residues. Looked up from germline, CDR1 is KGHSH and CDR2 is LQKENI. In DNA, the CDR3 is TGTGCCAGCTCACCGAGGGACAGAATCATCACAGATACGCAGTATTTT. Encoded protein: CASSPRDRIITDTQYF.

This clonotype was seen a single time. V and J are TRBV28 and TRBJ2-3, with 7 bases identical to TRBD1. J was trimmed by 4 bases and V by 6 bases; bases with no gene match: 7. The length of the CDR3 is 14 residues. The germline CDR1 and CDR2 sequences are MDHEN and SYDVKM. CDR3 sequence reads: CASRRQGRADTQYF. The CDR3 coding sequence is TGTGCCAGCAGACGACAGGGCCGCGCAGATACGCAGTATTTT.

This chain links TRBV7-2 with TRBJ2-7, with 13 bases identical to TRBD2. Losses at the gene ends were 8 bases for V and 6 bases for J; bases not matched to a gene: 7. The germline gives CDR1 SGHTA, CDR2 FQGNSA. CDR3 size: 14 residues. The DNA of the CDR3 is TGTGCCAGCCAGAGGGGACTAGCGGGATCCGAGCAGTACTTC. As protein: CASQRGLAGSEQYF.

This clonotype was seen more than once but under ten times. This chain connects TRBV20-1 to TRBJ1-5, with D unclear. The germline CDR1 and CDR2 sequences are DFQATT and SNEGSKA (reference sequence). The V gene lost 5 bases and the J gene lost 0 bases, with 8 bases spanning the gap. The length of the CDR3 is 13 residues. The CDR3 DNA reads TGCAGTGCTCGCTACAGTAGCAATCAGCCCCAGCATTTT. Protein product: CSARYSSNQPQHF.

This clonotype was counted only a few times. The chain is built from TRBV7-9 and TRBJ2-1, with no clear D. The germline CDR1 and CDR2 sequences are SEHNR and FQNEAQ (reference sequence). Trimming removed 1 base at V and 11 bases at J, with 15 bases between. The CDR3 spans 14 residues. The CDR3 protein is CASSLDGADAKQFF. DNA of the CDR3: TGTGCCAGCAGCTTAGATGGAGCCGATGCCAAGCAGTTCTTC.

This clonotype has a handful of counts. In nucleotides, the CDR3 is TGTGCCACCAGCAGAGAATCGACCCCCGAGCAGTACTTC. This codes for CATSRESTPEQYF. The chain carries TRBV15 and TRBJ2-7; D call uncertain. CDR3 size: 13 residues. Germline assignment: CDR1 LNHNV and CDR2 YYDKDF (reference sequence). V lost 0 bases to trimming and J lost 6 bases, with 9 bases between them.

This clonotype was counted between two and nine times. V is TRBV6-1 and J is TRBJ2-2; D is possibly TRBD1 (6 bases). Germline CDR1 and CDR2: MNHNS and SASEGT. The ends were cut back, 6 bases at V and 3 bases at J, with 11 bases in the middle. The CDR3 consists of 14 residues. The CDR3 sequence is CASSGQMYTGELFF. As DNA, the CDR3 is TGTGCCAGCAGCGGACAGATGTACACCGGGGAGCTGTTTTTT.

This clonotype was counted ten times or more. The chain recombines TRBV27 with TRBJ1-6, with unresolved D. Trimming took off 5 bases at V and 9 bases at J, with 14 bases between the two ends. The CDR3 totals 14 residues. CDR1 and CDR2 (germline): MNHEY, SMNVEV (reference sequence). For the CDR3, the DNA is TGTGCCAGCAGTCGGTCTGCCGGGATTTCACCCCTCCACTTT. Translating it yields CASSRSAGISPLHF.

This clonotype showed up just a few times. The DNA for the CDR3 is TGCAGTGCTAGGCACGGGACTAGCGGGAGTAATGAGCAGTTCTTC. Protein sequence: CSARHGTSGSNEQFF. J is TRBJ2-1 and V is TRBV20-1; 14 bases align to TRBD2. V dropped 3 bases and J dropped 7; count of bases not matched to a gene: 5. The V gene's germline CDR1 is DFQATT and CDR2 SNEGSKA (reference sequence). This CDR3 comprises 15 residues.

This clonotype occurred a few times. The chain combines TRBV20-1 with TRBJ1-5; D not certain. With 1 base removed from V and 4 bases from J, the gap between germline ends came to 8 bases. The germline V gene has CDR1 DFQATT and CDR2 SNEGSKA (reference sequence). The CDR3 loop spans 13 amino acids. CDR3 sequence (DNA): TGCAGTGCTAGAGCCGCCCTGAATCAGCCCCAGCATTTT. It specifies CSARAALNQPQHF.

The chain combines TRBV3-1 with TRBJ1-1; D unresolved. In germline, CDR1 is LGHDT, CDR2 YNNKEL (reference sequence). CDR3 size: 11 residues. The germline V and J ends were trimmed by 2 bases and 7 bases, with 5 bases remaining between them. CDR3 bases: TGTGCCAGCAGCCAAACCGGTGAAGCTTTCTTT. As protein: CASSQTGEAFF. Based on the CDR3 plus reference TRBV3-1 and TRBJ1-1, the full variable domain is DTAVSQTPKYLVTQMGNDKSIKCEQNLGHDTMYWYKQDSKKFLKIMFSYNNKELIINETVPNRFSPKSPDKAHLNLHINSLELGDSAVYFCASSQTGEAFFGQGTRLTVV.

This clonotype was seen more than once but under ten times. The V gene is TRBV6-6, the J gene TRBJ2-5, with D unresolved. The CDR3 contains 17 residues. CDR1 is MNHNY, CDR2 SVGAGI, per germline (reference sequence). V was shortened by 0 bases and J by 0 bases, with 14 bases between the two germline ends. The CDR3 is CASSYSLLPAYQETQYF. CDR3 nucleotides: TGTGCCAGCAGTTACTCCTTACTGCCAGCGTACCAAGAGACCCAGTACTTC.

The genes are TRBV2 and TRBJ1-2; the match to TRBD1 covers 8 bases. The CDR3 extends over 19 amino acids. Germline lookup yields CDR1 SNHLY and CDR2 FYNNEI. The V segment lost 1 base and the J segment 0 bases; nucleotides outside the gene matches: 13. DNA of the CDR3: TGTGCCAGCAGTGAAGAATTGGGAATAAGGACAGGGACTAACTATGGCTACACCTTC. It translates to CASSEELGIRTGTNYGYTF.